This T cell receptor (beta chain) was sequenced in a study of blood T cells in healthy people across ages. The second PCR ran roughly 7 to 12 cycles with a sample-barcoded 5' primer and J-beta primers. TCRdb itself ran the 5' RACE reads through MiXCR, one entry per CDR3 protein. The sample has hundreds of thousands of distinct CDR3 sequences, under 55% seen once; the top ten hold 15% to 25%. The CDR3 extends over 12 amino acids. Germline CDR1 MNHEY, CDR2 SVGAGI. Trimming took off 7 bases at V and 8 bases at J, with 12 bases between the two ends. This sequence joins TRBV6-5 and TRBJ2-1, with a weak D call TRBD2 (6 bases). The receptor was isolated from a man aged 55-75 years in good health. The sample taken for sequencing was blood. CDR3 amino acids: CASTQGGDEQFF. The CDR3 DNA follows: TGTGCCAGCACCCAGGGAGGAGATGAGCAGTTCTTC.